What follows are 21 T cell receptor beta chains derived from one specimen sequenced in a study of CD8 T cells in ankylosing spondylitis (dated by TCRdb to 2016 to 2017). Library prep was done by 5' RACE. Sequencing instrument: Illumina HiSeq 2500. The public reads were run again by TCRdb, first through fastp at Q25 and then through MiXCR, and only productive beta chains were kept. Rows with a matching CDR3 protein are joined into one entry that keeps the most common DNA and genes. This sample is represented by some 130,000 distinct CDR3 sequences; approximately 8.4% of them were singletons. The ten largest clones represent under 7.5% of the sample. The sample taken for sequencing was synovial fluid, either unsorted or a sorted T cell fraction (not recorded which). The receptors stem from a male donor with ankylosing spondylitis.

The chain links TRBV7-9 to TRBJ2-5; D gene ambiguous. The germline CDR1 and CDR2 sequences are SEHNR and FQNEAQ (reference sequence). Trimming pared 1 base from V and 4 bases from J, leaving 13 bases between. The CDR3 runs 15 residues. CDR3 in amino acids: CASSLVGHATETQYF. The CDR3 DNA reads as TGTGCCAGCAGCTTAGTCGGGCACGCCACAGAGACCCAGTACTTC.

This clonotype was recorded at least ten times. Here the CDR3 reads CASSRTSGSNEQFF. CDR3 bases: TGTGCCAGCAGTAGGACTAGCGGGAGCAATGAGCAGTTCTTC. The rearrangement joins TRBV12-3 or TRBV12-4 to TRBJ2-1, with 13 bases that match TRBD2. The CDR3 is made up of 14 amino acids. Trimming removed 5 bases from V and 6 bases from J; junction bases left unmatched: 1.

This clonotype was detected a few times. This chain uses TRBV6-5 with TRBJ2-3; 8 bases match TRBD2. The CDR3 runs to 14 residues. Germline V CDR1 and CDR2: MNHEY, SVGAGI. Trimming at V came to 3 bases and at J to 9 bases, leaving 8 bases not matched to a gene. The CDR3 sequence: CASSYFFRGGTQYF. The CDR3, as DNA: TGTGCCAGCAGTTATTTTTTCCGGGGGGGCACGCAGTATTTT.

The genes are TRBV18 and TRBJ1-5; 10 nucleotides align to TRBD1. In germline, CDR1 is KGHSH, CDR2 LQKENI. V shed 3 bases, J shed 7 bases, and the junction held 6 bases outside the gene matches. The CDR3 length is 15 residues. Here the CDR3 DNA reads TGTGCCAGCTCACCGCCGGACAGGGGGGACCAGCCCCAGCATTTT. Its protein product is CASSPPDRGDQPQHF.

V is TRBV7-2 and J is TRBJ2-2; D call uncertain. Germline lookup yields CDR1 SGHTA and CDR2 FQGNSA. There are 13 residues in the CDR3. The ends were cut back, 3 bases at V and 6 bases at J, with 8 bases in the middle. The CDR3 DNA reads TGTGCCAGCAGCTTCCCCAAGGCCGGGGAGCTGTTTTTT. Protein product: CASSFPKAGELFF.

This clonotype has ten or more counts. The chain links TRBV29-1 to TRBJ2-7; 10 positions match TRBD2. CDR1 and CDR2 (germline): SQVTM, ANQGSEA. J gave up 3 bases and V 4 bases, and 3 bases lay outside the gene matches. The CDR3 totals 13 residues. The chain's CDR3 is CSVAGTSVYEQYF. For the CDR3, the DNA is TGCAGCGTTGCCGGGACTAGCGTCTACGAGCAGTACTTC.

This clonotype came up a few times. V and J are TRBV6-9 and TRBJ2-4; D is uncertain. Germline loops: CDR1 MNHGY, CDR2 SVAAGI. V was pared by 7 bases and J by 0 bases, with 19 bases between. This CDR3 is built from 17 residues. The CDR3 is CASITPVQLLAKNIQYF. For the CDR3, the DNA is TGTGCCAGCATCACCCCCGTACAGTTACTAGCCAAAAACATTCAGTACTTC.

This clonotype was counted at least ten times. This rearrangement joins TRBV20-1 to TRBJ1-2; D uncertain. The germline V gene has CDR1 DFQATT and CDR2 SNEGSKA (reference sequence). The CDR3 contains 11 residues. Between the trimmed V and J ends, which lost 6 bases and 3 bases, there was a span of 8 bases. The CDR3, as DNA: TGCAGTGCCGTTAGACACTATGGCTACACCTTC. Translating gives CSAVRHYGYTF.

The V gene is TRBV5-6, the J gene TRBJ1-1, with D possibly being TRBD1 (5 bases). The CDR3 is 12 amino acids. With 5 bases removed from V and 8 bases from J, the gap between germline ends came to 13 bases. The germline V gene has CDR1 SGHDT and CDR2 YYEEEE. CDR3 DNA sequence: TGTGCCAGCAGTCGCGACAGTCCCGAAGCTTTCTTT. Translating it yields CASSRDSPEAFF.

This clonotype was counted at least ten times. The CDR3 loop reads CASSWAGGSSYNEQFF. The CDR3 DNA follows: TGCGCCAGCAGCTGGGCGGGGGGAAGCTCCTACAATGAGCAGTTCTTC. This rearrangement joins TRBV5-1 to TRBJ2-1; 8 bases line up with TRBD2. The CDR3 length is 16 residues. With 3 bases clipped from V and 0 bases from J, the junction kept 5 bases outside the gene matches. CDR1 and CDR2 from the germline V gene are SGHRS and YFSETQ.

The table lists this clonotype with a few counts. V gene TRBV6-1 combines with J gene TRBJ1-5; TRBD1 matches 11 bases. Germline V lookup: CDR1 MNHNS, CDR2 SASEGT. This CDR3 contains 16 residues. V dropped 6 bases and J dropped 3; count of bases not matched to a gene: 7. CDR3 sequence (DNA): TGTGCCAGCAGCCAAGGACAGGGGGCCTTCAATCAGCCCCAGCATTTT. It yields the protein CASSQGQGAFNQPQHF.

This clonotype occurred many times. This chain links TRBV6-5 with TRBJ1-2, with D possibly being TRBD1 (5 bases). CDR1 is MNHEY, CDR2 SVGAGI, per germline. V lost 2 bases and J lost 4, with 11 bases in between. CDR3 length equals 14 residues. The CDR3 reads CASSYDSPPYGYTF. In DNA form, the CDR3 reads TGTGCCAGCAGTTACGACAGTCCCCCCTATGGCTACACCTTC.

This clonotype has a handful of counts. The rearrangement joins TRBV6-5 to TRBJ1-1; unclear D gene. Germline values: CDR1 MNHEY, CDR2 SVGAGI. The CDR3 sequence is 17 residues long. V was cut by 4 bases and J by 1 base, with 19 bases left in between. The CDR3 loop reads CASSSSVGRPGNTEAFF. For the CDR3, the DNA is TGTGCCAGCAGTTCCTCTGTCGGCAGGCCGGGGAACACTGAAGCTTTCTTT.

This rearrangement joins TRBV18 to TRBJ2-7, with D possibly called TRBD1 or TRBD2 (6 bases each). The CDR3 is made up of 16 amino acids. V lost 3 bases and J lost 6, with 21 bases in between. Germline values: CDR1 KGHSH, CDR2 LQKENI. In nucleotides, the CDR3 is TGTGCCAGCTCACCCGGCGGAGGAGGGGGAGCGGGCGAGCAGTACTTC. As protein: CASSPGGGGGAGEQYF.

The chain combines TRBV6-1 with TRBJ1-1; D not certain. This CDR3 contains 14 residues. V shed 0 bases and J shed 6 bases, with 11 bases lying between them. The germline V gene has CDR1 MNHNS and CDR2 SASEGT. This CDR3 is CASSEAIGSAEAFF. The CDR3 region has the DNA TGTGCCAGCAGTGAAGCCATAGGGTCCGCTGAAGCTTTCTTT.

This clonotype occurred many times. In nucleotides, the CDR3 is TGCGCCAGCAGTGCCGAGAGTTGGAACCGGGACAGGGGCAGGAACGAGCAGTACTTC. The encoded protein is CASSAESWNRDRGRNEQYF. The chain joins TRBV10-2 to TRBJ2-7, with 10 bases matching TRBD1. Germline CDR1 WSHSY, CDR2 SAAADI. Trimming took 4 bases from V and 5 from J; bases not matched to a gene: 20. The CDR3 is 19 amino acids.

This clonotype was seen repeatedly, ten times or more. This chain connects TRBV6-2 or TRBV6-3 to TRBJ1-5; D gene ambiguous. CDR1 is MNHEY and CDR2 is SVGEGT in the germline V gene. The CDR3 runs to 14 residues. The germline V and J ends were trimmed by 2 bases and 7 bases, with 12 bases remaining between them. CDR3 nucleotide sequence: TGTGCCAGCAGTTACGTAGGCAACGACCAGCCCCAGCATTTT. Translating gives CASSYVGNDQPQHF.

This clonotype was detected ten times or more. V and J are TRBV4-1 and TRBJ1-4; no reliable D call. The CDR3 runs 15 residues. Germline CDR1 reads MGHRA; CDR2 reads YSYEKL. Trimming stripped 4 bases from V and 6 bases from J, with 15 bases between. Written as DNA, the CDR3 is TGCGCCAGCAGCCGAGAACGTTTTTCATATGAAAAACTGTTTTTT. The encoded protein is CASSRERFSYEKLFF.

In this sample, this clonotype turned up many times. This chain uses TRBV6-1 with TRBJ2-5; D uncertain. From germline, CDR1 is MNHNS and CDR2 SASEGT. This CDR3 has 17 amino acids. With 5 bases removed from V and 5 bases from J, the gap between germline ends came to 24 bases. CDR3 in amino acids: CASSPLSLGKGGETQYF. In DNA, the CDR3 is TGTGCCAGCAGTCCCCTCAGTTTAGGGAAGGGTGGGGAGACCCAGTACTTC.

This chain connects TRBV7-2 to TRBJ2-7; D is unclear. The CDR3 sequence is 13 residues long. The V and J ends lost 5 bases and 5 bases respectively, with 13 bases between them. Per germline, CDR1 SGHTA and CDR2 FQGNSA. The CDR3 spells CASSPVPRHEQYF. The DNA of the CDR3 is TGTGCCAGCAGCCCAGTACCCCGCCACGAGCAGTACTTC.

The sample holds many counts of this clonotype. The chain recombines TRBV7-8 with TRBJ2-3; a possible D gene is TRBD1 (7 bases). This CDR3 comprises 19 residues. The V end was cut by 2 bases, the J end by 0 bases, with 21 bases between. The germline gives CDR1 SGHVS, CDR2 FQNEAQ. The CDR3 loop reads CASSLFAGQNYPSTDTQYF. For the CDR3, the DNA is TGTGCCAGCAGCTTATTTGCGGGACAGAACTATCCTAGCACAGATACGCAGTATTTT.